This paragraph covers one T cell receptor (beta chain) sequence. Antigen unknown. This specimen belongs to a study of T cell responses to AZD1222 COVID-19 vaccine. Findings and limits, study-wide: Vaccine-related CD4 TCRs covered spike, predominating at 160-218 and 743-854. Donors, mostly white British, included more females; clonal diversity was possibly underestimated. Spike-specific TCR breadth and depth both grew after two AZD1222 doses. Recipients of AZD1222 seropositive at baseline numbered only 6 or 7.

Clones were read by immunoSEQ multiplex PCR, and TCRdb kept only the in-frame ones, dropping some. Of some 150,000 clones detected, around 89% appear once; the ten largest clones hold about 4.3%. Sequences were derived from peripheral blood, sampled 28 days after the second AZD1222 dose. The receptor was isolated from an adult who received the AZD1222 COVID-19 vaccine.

This chain's CDR3 is CATSRAGSTNQPQHF. The CDR3 DNA reads TGTGCCACCAGCAGAGCCGGCAGTACAAATCAGCCCCAGCATTTT. The rearrangement joins TRBV15 to TRBJ1-5; D uncertain. Germline CDR1 reads LNHNV; CDR2 reads YYDKDF (reference sequence). The CDR3 sequence is 15 residues long. V gave up 1 base and J gave up 4 bases, with 11 bases separating them.